Presented here are 11 T cell receptor beta chains from one specimen sequenced in a study of T cell responses to AZD1222 COVID-19 vaccine. Sequenced by immunoSEQ multiplex PCR; TCRdb stores in-frame clones only, minus some. Found here are around 120,000 clones, roughly 93% of them singletons; the top ten hold 1.6%. This material consisted of peripheral blood, taken 28 days after the second AZD1222 dose. The receptors come from an adult who received the AZD1222 COVID-19 vaccine.

This rearrangement joins TRBV6-1 to TRBJ2-3; D is unclear. From germline, CDR1 is MNHNS and CDR2 SASEGT. The CDR3 has 15 residues. Trimming took off 2 bases at V and 6 bases at J, with 15 bases between the two ends. The CDR3 DNA reads as TGTGCCAGCAGTGAACCGCCAGCGCAATCGGATACGCAGTATTTT. It encodes CASSEPPAQSDTQYF.

This rearrangement joins TRBV6-5 to TRBJ1-6, with unresolved D. The CDR3 is made up of 14 amino acids. Per the germline V gene, CDR1 is MNHEY and CDR2 is SVGAGI. Between the trimmed V and J ends, which lost 9 bases and 9 bases, there was a span of 18 bases. CDR3 protein: CASFLGSPSSPLHF. The CDR3 coding sequence is TGTGCCAGTTTTCTTGGGTCGCCATCTTCACCCCTCCACTTT.

CDR3 residues: CASSEGTSGSDAQYF. The CDR3 bases are TGTGCCAGCAGTGAGGGGACTAGCGGGAGTGACGCGCAGTATTTT. This chain joins TRBV6-4 and TRBJ2-3, with 14 nucleotides matching TRBD2. The ends lost 3 bases at V and 10 bases at J; junction bases unmatched: 6. CDR1 is MRHNA and CDR2 is SNTAGT in the germline V gene. This CDR3 contains 15 residues.

This clone was seen a single time. The V and J genes are TRBV7-9 and TRBJ1-3, with a weak D call TRBD1 (6 bases). This CDR3 has 14 amino acids. V lost 5 bases to trimming and J lost 4 bases, with 12 bases between them. CDR1 SEHNR and CDR2 FQNEAQ come from the germline V gene (reference sequence). The CDR3 DNA follows: TGTGCCAGCAGCCCGGACAGCCGAGGAAACACCATATATTTT. Translation: CASSPDSRGNTIYF.

The chain recombines TRBV6-6 with TRBJ1-2, with 9 bases aligning to TRBD1. V gave up 0 bases and J gave up 4 bases; unmatched junction bases: 3. From germline, CDR1 is MNHNY and CDR2 SVGAGI (reference sequence). CDR3 length: 15 amino acids. CDR3 sequence reads: CASSYSDRGVYGYTF. Written as DNA, the CDR3 is TGTGCCAGCAGTTACTCAGACAGGGGGGTCTATGGCTACACCTTC.

This CDR3 is CASSPRGEVTEAFF. DNA for the CDR3: TGTGCCAGCAGCCCGAGGGGAGAGGTCACTGAAGCTTTCTTT. This chain links TRBV9 with TRBJ1-1, with D possibly TRBD1 on 5 matching bases. Per the germline V gene, CDR1 is SGDLS and CDR2 is YYNGEE. CDR3 length equals 14 residues. The germline V and J ends were trimmed by 4 bases and 4 bases, with 14 bases remaining between them.

The rearrangement links TRBV5-4 to TRBJ2-1; 7 positions match TRBD2. After removal of 3 bases from V and 7 bases from J, the junction contained 1 base not matched to a gene. The CDR3 is made up of 12 amino acids. Germline V lookup: CDR1 SGHNT, CDR2 YYREEE (reference sequence). In DNA, the CDR3 is TGTGCCAGCAGCTGGGGGGGTAATGAGCAGTTCTTC. It is translated as CASSWGGNEQFF.

The chain uses TRBV7-2 and TRBJ1-4, with D unresolved. Trimming took off 4 bases at V and 7 bases at J, with 10 bases between the two ends. This CDR3 is built from 13 residues. Germline loops: CDR1 SGHTA, CDR2 FQGNSA. The CDR3 here is CASSSNIGEKLFF. For the CDR3, the DNA is TGTGCCAGCAGCTCCAACATAGGTGAAAAACTGTTTTTT.

This chain links TRBV5-4 with TRBJ2-3; weak D call: TRBD2 (7 bases). The CDR3 length is 16 residues. With 4 bases removed from V and 3 bases from J, the gap between germline ends came to 18 bases. CDR1 and CDR2 (germline): SGHNT, YYREEE (reference sequence). The CDR3 spells CASSGRGAGATDTQYF. The CDR3 nucleotides read TGTGCCAGCAGCGGCCGGGGGGCGGGAGCGACAGATACGCAGTATTTT. Using reference TRBV5-4 and TRBJ2-3 for the parts outside the CDR3, the full variable domain is ETGVTQSPTHLIKTRGQQVTLRCSSQSGHNTVSWYQQALGQGPQFIFQYYREEENGRGNFPPRFSGLQFPNYSSELNVNALELDDSALYLCASSGRGAGATDTQYFGPGTRLTVL.

The chain is built from TRBV6-5 and TRBJ1-1; maybe TRBD1 (5 bases). The germline V gene has CDR1 MNHEY and CDR2 SVGAGI. The V gene lost 5 bases and the J gene lost 3 bases, with 10 bases spanning the gap. The CDR3 extends over 13 amino acids. In DNA form, the CDR3 reads TGTGCCAGCAGTCCCCCAGGGTACACTGAAGCTTTCTTT. Translated, it gives CASSPPGYTEAFF.

Concerning this clone: The same CDR3 also results from other DNA sequences found in this sample. The rearrangement links TRBV4-2 to TRBJ2-2, with D hard to call. V lost 0 bases and J lost 6, with 8 bases in between. Germline assignment: CDR1 LGHNA and CDR2 YNFKEQ. This CDR3 is built from 14 residues. CDR3 nucleotides: TGTGCCAGCAGCCAAGATCGTGGGCCCGGGGAGCTGTTTTTT. Translating gives CASSQDRGPGELFF.